One sample yielded the 30 T cell receptor beta chains listed below, sequenced in a study of T-cell memory formation after mild COVID-19. MiXCR was run by TCRdb on the 5' RACE reads, yielding one entry per CDR3 protein. This table holds around 200,000 distinct CDR3 sequences, about 10% found once. Input material: PBMCs or a T cell subset sorted from them (not recorded which). Source of these receptors: a man aged 18 to 35 who had mild COVID-19 (a few samples of this study predate the infection). Cell type and time point are not known.

This clonotype was counted a few times. The gene calls are TRBV18 and TRBJ1-1; D is perhaps TRBD1 (6 bases). Trimming cost V 4 bases and J 4 bases, with 22 bases left between them. The CDR3 has 17 amino acids. The germline CDR1 and CDR2 sequences are KGHSH and LQKENI. The CDR3 DNA reads as TGTGCCAGCTCACAGAGAAGGGGGGAGGCCCAGGGCACTGAAGCTTTCTTT. Its translation is CASSQRRGEAQGTEAFF.

The rearrangement joins TRBV4-2 to TRBJ1-4; D ambiguous. CDR1 and CDR2 from the germline V gene are LGHNA and YNFKEQ. The CDR3 length is 16 residues. Trimming pared 3 bases from V and 8 bases from J, leaving 19 bases between. As DNA, the CDR3 is TGTGCCAGCAGCCAGACTGCGTTATGGGTTGGGGAAAAACTGTTTTTT. This translates into CASSQTALWVGEKLFF.

The chain recombines TRBV4-3 with TRBJ2-3; D may be TRBD1 (6 bases). Germline V gene data show CDR1 as LGHNA and CDR2 as YSLEER. This CDR3 is 16 amino acids long. The V end lost 3 bases, the J end lost 0 bases, and 13 bases lay between the germline ends. As DNA, the CDR3 is TGCGCCAGCAGCCAGCAAACGGGACAAAGCACAGATACGCAGTATTTT. It encodes CASSQQTGQSTDTQYF.

The V and J genes are TRBV15 and TRBJ1-5; D unclear. The V and J ends lost 0 bases and 5 bases respectively, with 11 bases between them. Germline CDR1 reads LNHNV; CDR2 reads YYDKDF (reference sequence). This CDR3 is built from 15 residues. DNA for the CDR3: TGTGCCACCAGCAGAGATCGCTTGGAGTATCAGCCCCAGCATTTT. It encodes CATSRDRLEYQPQHF.

In its sample, this clonotype was seen a few times. The V and J genes are TRBV25-1 and TRBJ2-1; maybe TRBD1 (6 bases). Deletions cut 3 bases from V and 1 base from J, with 13 bases between. Germline loops: CDR1 MGHDK, CDR2 SYGVNS. This CDR3 has 16 residues. CDR3 in DNA: TGTGCCAGCAGTGACGACAGGAAAGGATCCTACAATGAGCAGTTCTTC. Protein: CASSDDRKGSYNEQFF. Looking up the rest from reference TRBV25-1 and TRBJ2-1 gives the full variable domain: EADIYQTPRYLVIGTGKKITLECSQTMGHDKMYWYQQDPGMELHLIHYSYGVNSTEKGDLSSESTVSRIRTEHFPLTLESARPSHTSQYLCASSDDRKGSYNEQFFGPGTRLTVL.

This clonotype has only a few counts. V and J are TRBV7-9 and TRBJ2-3; D unresolved. CDR1 is SEHNR and CDR2 is FQNEAQ in the germline V gene (reference sequence). The CDR3 runs 14 residues. V was clipped by 3 bases and J by 0 bases, with 7 bases between them. The CDR3 region has the DNA TGTGCCAGCAGCTTCACCCAAAGCACAGATACGCAGTATTTT. Encoded protein: CASSFTQSTDTQYF.

CDR3 sequence: CASSHSGRRGNYGYTF. As DNA, the CDR3 is TGTGCCAGCAGCCACTCAGGTCGGCGGGGTAACTATGGCTACACCTTC. The chain joins TRBV4-2 to TRBJ1-2, with no clear D. CDR3 length: 16 amino acids. Germline CDR1 LGHNA, CDR2 YNFKEQ. Trimming removed 3 bases at V and 1 base at J, with 15 bases between.

This clonotype was counted between two and nine times. The chain joins TRBV3-1 to TRBJ2-1; perhaps TRBD2 as D (5 bases). Germline-derived CDR1 and CDR2 are LGHDT and YNNKEL (reference sequence). The CDR3 spans 15 residues. Between the trimmed V and J ends, which lost 2 bases and 2 bases, there was a span of 10 bases. This CDR3 is CASSQITGTYNEQFF. The CDR3 nucleotides read TGTGCCAGCAGCCAAATTACCGGGACCTACAATGAGCAGTTCTTC.

The J gene is TRBJ1-6, the V gene TRBV5-1; 11 bases line up with TRBD1. J lost 10 bases, V lost 3 bases, and 6 bases had no gene match. This CDR3 comprises 15 residues. Germline V gives CDR1 SGHRS, CDR2 YFSETQ. The CDR3 bases are TGCGCCAGCAGCTCATCGGACAGGGGGCAGTCACCCCTCCACTTT. Translating it yields CASSSSDRGQSPLHF.

CDR3 amino acids: CASSPSLAGAGETQYF. As DNA, the CDR3 is TGTGCCAGCAGTCCTTCCCTGGCGGGGGCTGGGGAGACCCAGTACTTC. The rearrangement uses TRBV27 and TRBJ2-5; perhaps TRBD2 as D (7 bases). Trimming stripped 5 bases from V and 5 bases from J, with 21 bases between. The CDR3 has 16 residues. Germline V gives CDR1 MNHEY, CDR2 SMNVEV (reference sequence).

This clonotype was counted between two and nine times. This chain uses TRBV2 with TRBJ1-3; 7 bases match TRBD1. The V gene's germline CDR1 is SNHLY and CDR2 FYNNEI. The CDR3 contains 14 residues. J was trimmed by 3 bases and V by 8 bases; bases with no gene match: 7. The CDR3 DNA reads as TGTGCCAGCGTCTCGACAGGGTATGGAAACACCATATATTTT. Residues: CASVSTGYGNTIYF.

This clonotype turned up a few times. The rearrangement joins TRBV7-9 to TRBJ2-1; D remains unclear. The CDR3 is 16 amino acids. CDR1 is SEHNR and CDR2 is FQNEAQ in the germline V gene (reference sequence). V lost 0 bases and J lost 4, with 13 bases in between. CDR3 bases: TGTGCCAGCAGCTTAGCGGTACAGAAGCGATACAATGAGCAGTTCTTC. Translating gives CASSLAVQKRYNEQFF.

This clonotype was seen a few times. The V and J genes are TRBV10-3 and TRBJ1-1; D gene uncertain. CDR1 is ENHRY, CDR2 SYGVKD, per germline. The CDR3 consists of 15 residues. The ends were cut back, 2 bases at V and 1 base at J, with 11 bases in the middle. CDR3 nucleotides: TGTGCCATCAGTGAGCAAATCTACAAGAACACTGAAGCTTTCTTT. This codes for CAISEQIYKNTEAFF.

This clonotype was observed a few times. The rearrangement links TRBV6-5 to TRBJ2-1, with D perhaps matching TRBD2 (7 bases). The CDR3 extends over 12 amino acids. Germline CDR1 is MNHEY and CDR2 is SVGAGI. V was cut by 2 bases and J by 10 bases, with 9 bases left in between. In nucleotides, the CDR3 is TGTGCCAGCAGTTACACGGGGGGCGAGCAGTTCTTC. Translating it yields CASSYTGGEQFF.

This clonotype was counted ten times or more. For the CDR3, the DNA is TGTGCCAGCAGTCTCGGGACAGACTACGAGCAGTACTTC. Protein sequence: CASSLGTDYEQYF. The V gene is TRBV12-3 or TRBV12-4, the J gene TRBJ2-7; TRBD1 aligns across 7 bases. V trimming: 5 bases; J trimming: 3 bases; junction bases outside the gene matches: 4. The CDR3 loop spans 13 amino acids.

The rearrangement links TRBV5-4 to TRBJ2-3, with D perhaps TRBD2 (5 bases). CDR1 and CDR2 from the germline V gene are SGHNT and YYREEE (reference sequence). The CDR3 has 14 amino acids. The germline V and J ends were trimmed by 0 bases and 6 bases, with 11 bases remaining between them. The CDR3 loop is CASSLGVSGDTQYF. The DNA for the CDR3 is TGTGCCAGCAGCTTGGGGGTTTCGGGGGATACGCAGTATTTT.

A note on this clonotype: The junction departs from the called germline gene at one end, perhaps through a read error. V is TRBV4-1 and J is TRBJ1-1; weak D call: TRBD1 (5 bases). CDR1 is MGHRA and CDR2 is YSYEKL in the germline V gene. The CDR3 is 15 residues long. The CDR3 nucleotides are TGTGCCAGCAGCCAAGACCCAGGAGGGAACAGGGAAGCTTTCTTT. It encodes CASSQDPGGNREAFF.

Many counts were recorded for this clonotype. This chain uses TRBV7-3 with TRBJ2-2; 10 positions match TRBD1. Germline-derived CDR1 and CDR2 are SGHTA and FQGTGA. Germline trimming cut 4 bases from V and 4 bases from J; bases unmatched to any gene: 3. This CDR3 spans 15 amino acids. The CDR3 here is CASSWDRGPTGELFF. The CDR3 coding sequence is TGTGCCAGCAGCTGGGACAGGGGACCCACCGGGGAGCTGTTTTTT.

The chain recombines TRBV3-1 with TRBJ2-3, with D perhaps matching TRBD1 (6 bases). Germline-derived CDR1 and CDR2 are LGHDT and YNNKEL (reference sequence). V lost 0 bases, J lost 1 base, and 14 bases lay in between. This CDR3 is built from 17 residues. For the CDR3, the DNA is TGTGCCAGCAGCCAAGATGGCAGGCGGACAGGCACAGATACGCAGTATTTT. This translates into CASSQDGRRTGTDTQYF.

This clonotype occurred a few times. As DNA, the CDR3 is TGTGCCAGCAGTTACGAAGGCGCCTTATGGGCTTTCTTT. Translating gives CASSYEGALWAFF. The chain combines TRBV6-6 with TRBJ1-1; D not certain. V was shortened by 2 bases and J by 11 bases, with 15 bases between the two germline ends. This CDR3 comprises 13 residues. Per the germline V gene, CDR1 is MNHNY and CDR2 is SVGAGI (reference sequence).

The V and J genes are TRBV4-1 and TRBJ2-1; weak D call: TRBD1 (6 bases). CDR3 length: 16 amino acids. Per the germline V gene, CDR1 is MGHRA and CDR2 is YSYEKL. The germline V and J ends were trimmed by 6 bases and 6 bases, with 21 bases remaining between them. CDR3 protein: CASRRATGGAANEQFF. In nucleotides, the CDR3 is TGCGCCAGCAGACGCGCGACAGGTGGGGCCGCCAATGAGCAGTTCTTC.

This clonotype has a handful of counts. The chain uses TRBV6-1 and TRBJ2-1, with TRBD2 matching 16 bases. Unmatched junction bases numbered 5, after V lost 6 bases and J lost 0 bases. CDR3 length: 18 amino acids. Germline V gene lookup returns CDR1 MNHNS and CDR2 SASEGT. CDR3 DNA sequence: TGTGCCAGCAGAGGGACTAGCGGGGGGGGGAGCTCCTACAATGAGCAGTTCTTC. Translating it yields CASRGTSGGGSSYNEQFF.

The chain couples TRBV4-2 to TRBJ2-5, with D hard to call. Trimming pared 1 base from V and 4 bases from J, leaving 10 bases between. The CDR3 contains 14 residues. Germline CDR1 is LGHNA and CDR2 is YNFKEQ. CDR3 coding DNA: TGTGCCAGCAGCCAAGCTGAGAGTGCAGAGACCCAGTACTTC. This gives the protein CASSQAESAETQYF.

The rearrangement joins TRBV6-2 or TRBV6-3 to TRBJ2-3; D is unclear. This CDR3 has 13 residues. The V and J ends lost 7 bases and 3 bases respectively, with 11 bases between them. From germline, CDR1 is MNHEY and CDR2 SVGEGT. DNA of the CDR3: TGTGCCAGCAATTCGGCGGTTACAGATACGCAGTATTTT. Translated, it gives CASNSAVTDTQYF.

This clonotype was detected a few times. V and J are TRBV5-6 and TRBJ1-2, with D maybe TRBD1 (5 bases). V was pared by 3 bases and J by 0 bases, with 9 bases between. The germline CDR1 and CDR2 sequences are SGHDT and YYEEEE. This CDR3 region has 14 residues. DNA for the CDR3: TGTGCCAGCAGCTGGGGGAGGACTAACTATGGCTACACCTTC. Translation: CASSWGRTNYGYTF.

The rearrangement links TRBV7-9 to TRBJ2-3; tentatively, D is TRBD1 or TRBD2 (5 bases each). Trimming removed 2 bases at V and 9 bases at J, with 12 bases between. The germline V gene has CDR1 SEHNR and CDR2 FQNEAQ (reference sequence). This CDR3 is built from 13 residues. The CDR3: CASSLFARGTQYF. The CDR3 coding sequence is TGTGCCAGCAGCTTATTTGCTCGGGGCACGCAGTATTTT.

This clonotype was picked up many times. This rearrangement joins TRBV6-6 to TRBJ2-1, with 12 bases aligning to TRBD1. The CDR3 consists of 15 residues. CDR1 and CDR2 (germline): MNHNY, SVGAGI (reference sequence). The junction had 11 bases not matched to a gene; V was cut back by 10 bases and J by 7 bases. The CDR3 sequence is CAISRGTGGGNEQFF. CDR3 sequence (DNA): TGTGCCATCTCAAGGGGGACAGGGGGCGGGAATGAGCAGTTCTTC.

This clonotype was counted at least ten times. The V call is TRBV6-1, the J call TRBJ1-6; D not certain. CDR1 and CDR2 from the germline V gene are MNHNS and SASEGT. This CDR3 has 13 amino acids. V was shortened by 2 bases and J by 9 bases, with 8 bases between the two germline ends. As DNA, the CDR3 is TGTGCCAGCAGTGAAACGGGTGGTTCACCCCTCCACTTT. This gives the protein CASSETGGSPLHF.

V usage is TRBV7-2 and J usage is TRBJ1-2, with a tentative D call TRBD1 (6 bases). Germline assignment: CDR1 SGHTA and CDR2 FQGNSA. The germline V and J ends were trimmed by 5 bases and 4 bases, with 17 bases remaining between them. The CDR3 has 15 amino acids. For the CDR3, the DNA is TGTGCCAGCAGCCCCGAACAGGGAAGGAGCTATGGCTACACCTTC. Residues: CASSPEQGRSYGYTF.

The gene calls are TRBV7-2 and TRBJ2-7, with 8 bases lining up with TRBD1. The germline CDR1 and CDR2 sequences are SGHTA and FQGNSA. The CDR3 sequence is 15 residues long. Trimming took 6 bases from V and 0 from J; bases not matched to a gene: 7. This CDR3 is CASRITGGSSYEQYF. DNA for the CDR3: TGTGCCAGCAGGATTACAGGGGGGAGCTCCTACGAGCAGTACTTC.